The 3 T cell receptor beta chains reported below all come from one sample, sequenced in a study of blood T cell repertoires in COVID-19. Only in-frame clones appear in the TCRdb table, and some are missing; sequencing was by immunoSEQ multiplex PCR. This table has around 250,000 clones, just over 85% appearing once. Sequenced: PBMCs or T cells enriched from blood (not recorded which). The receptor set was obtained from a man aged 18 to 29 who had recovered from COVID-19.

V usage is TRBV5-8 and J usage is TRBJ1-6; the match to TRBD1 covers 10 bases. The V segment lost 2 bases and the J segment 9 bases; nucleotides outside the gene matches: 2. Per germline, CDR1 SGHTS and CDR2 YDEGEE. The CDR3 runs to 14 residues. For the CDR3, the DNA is TGTGCCAGCAGCTTCGACAGGGGGCTTTCACCCCTCCACTTT. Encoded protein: CASSFDRGLSPLHF.

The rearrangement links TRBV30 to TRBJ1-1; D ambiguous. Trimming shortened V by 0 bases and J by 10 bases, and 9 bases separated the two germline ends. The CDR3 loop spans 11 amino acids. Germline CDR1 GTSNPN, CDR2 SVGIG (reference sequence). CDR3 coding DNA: TGTGCCTGGAGTGTTGGGAGGAGAGCTTTCTTT. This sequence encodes CAWSVGRRAFF.

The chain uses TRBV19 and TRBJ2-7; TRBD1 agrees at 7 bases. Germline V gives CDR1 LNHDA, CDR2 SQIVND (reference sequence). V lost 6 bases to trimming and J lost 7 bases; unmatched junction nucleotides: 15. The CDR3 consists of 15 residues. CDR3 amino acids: CASSQPRDSIWEQYF. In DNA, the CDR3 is TGTGCCAGTAGCCAGCCCCGGGACAGTATTTGGGAGCAGTACTTC.